The subject of this entry is one TCR beta chain. The data stem from a study of blood T cell repertoires in COVID-19. Study at large: Researchers got acute and convalescent COVID-19 samples from the United States, Italy and Spain.

In the original processing: Amplification from reference gene primers served as the basis for estimated nucleated cell counts. Profiled with immunoSEQ multiplex PCR; TCRdb holds only in-frame clones, not every one. V and J calls and clone size come straight from that table; D and trimming were deduced from the DNA. The table has some 320,000 clones, approximately 85% seen once. Trimming removed 3 bases from V and 8 bases from J, with 10 bases in between. The CDR3 has 12 residues. The sample comprised peripheral blood. The TCR sequence derives from a human donor in a cohort sampled during active COVID-19. The chain couples TRBV12-3 or TRBV12-4 to TRBJ1-2; D is unresolved. CDR3 in amino acids: CASSLAAGGYTF. CDR3 nucleotides: TGTGCCAGCAGTTTGGCAGCCGGGGGCTACACCTTC.